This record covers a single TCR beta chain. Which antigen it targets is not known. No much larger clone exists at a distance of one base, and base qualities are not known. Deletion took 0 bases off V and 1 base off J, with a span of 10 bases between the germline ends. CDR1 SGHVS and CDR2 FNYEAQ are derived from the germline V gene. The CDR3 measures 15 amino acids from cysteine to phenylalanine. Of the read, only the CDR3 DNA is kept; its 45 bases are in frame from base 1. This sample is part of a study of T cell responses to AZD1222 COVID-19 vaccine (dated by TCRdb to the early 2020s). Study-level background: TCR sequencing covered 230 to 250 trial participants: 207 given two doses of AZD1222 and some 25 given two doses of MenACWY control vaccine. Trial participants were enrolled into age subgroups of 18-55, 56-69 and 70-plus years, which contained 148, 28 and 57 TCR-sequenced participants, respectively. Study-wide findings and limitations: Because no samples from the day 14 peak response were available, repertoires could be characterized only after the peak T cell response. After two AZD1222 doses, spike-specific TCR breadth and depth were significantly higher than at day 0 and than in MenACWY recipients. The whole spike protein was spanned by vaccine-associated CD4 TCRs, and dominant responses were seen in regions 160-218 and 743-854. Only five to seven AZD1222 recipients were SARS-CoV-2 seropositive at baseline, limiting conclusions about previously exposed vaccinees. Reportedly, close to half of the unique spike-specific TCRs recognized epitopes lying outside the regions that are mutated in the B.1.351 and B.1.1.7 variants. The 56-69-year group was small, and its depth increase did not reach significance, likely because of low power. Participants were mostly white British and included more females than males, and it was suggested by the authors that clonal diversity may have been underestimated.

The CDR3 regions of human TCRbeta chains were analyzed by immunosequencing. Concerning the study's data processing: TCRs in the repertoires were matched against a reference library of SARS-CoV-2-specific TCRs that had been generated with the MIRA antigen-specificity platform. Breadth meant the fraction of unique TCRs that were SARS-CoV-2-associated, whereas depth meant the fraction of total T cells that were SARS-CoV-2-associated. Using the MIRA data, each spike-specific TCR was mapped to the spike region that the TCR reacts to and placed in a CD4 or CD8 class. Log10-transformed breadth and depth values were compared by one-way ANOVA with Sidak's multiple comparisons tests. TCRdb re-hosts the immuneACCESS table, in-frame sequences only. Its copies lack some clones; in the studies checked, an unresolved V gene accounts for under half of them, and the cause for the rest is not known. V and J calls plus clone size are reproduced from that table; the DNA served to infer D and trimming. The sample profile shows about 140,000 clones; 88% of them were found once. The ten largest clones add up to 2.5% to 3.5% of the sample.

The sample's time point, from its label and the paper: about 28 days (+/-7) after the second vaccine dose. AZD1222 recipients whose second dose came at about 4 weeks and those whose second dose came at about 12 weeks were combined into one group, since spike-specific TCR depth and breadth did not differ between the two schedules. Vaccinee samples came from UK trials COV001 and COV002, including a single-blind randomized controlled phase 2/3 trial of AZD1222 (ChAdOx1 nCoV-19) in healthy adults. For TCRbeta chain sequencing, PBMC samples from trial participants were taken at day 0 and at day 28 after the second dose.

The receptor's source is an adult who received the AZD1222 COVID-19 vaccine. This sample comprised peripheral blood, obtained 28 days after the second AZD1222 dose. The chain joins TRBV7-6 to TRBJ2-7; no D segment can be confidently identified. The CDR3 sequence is CASSLAGGVSYEQYF. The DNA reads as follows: TGTGCCAGCAGCTTAGCGGGTGGGGTATCCTACGAGCAGTACTTC.